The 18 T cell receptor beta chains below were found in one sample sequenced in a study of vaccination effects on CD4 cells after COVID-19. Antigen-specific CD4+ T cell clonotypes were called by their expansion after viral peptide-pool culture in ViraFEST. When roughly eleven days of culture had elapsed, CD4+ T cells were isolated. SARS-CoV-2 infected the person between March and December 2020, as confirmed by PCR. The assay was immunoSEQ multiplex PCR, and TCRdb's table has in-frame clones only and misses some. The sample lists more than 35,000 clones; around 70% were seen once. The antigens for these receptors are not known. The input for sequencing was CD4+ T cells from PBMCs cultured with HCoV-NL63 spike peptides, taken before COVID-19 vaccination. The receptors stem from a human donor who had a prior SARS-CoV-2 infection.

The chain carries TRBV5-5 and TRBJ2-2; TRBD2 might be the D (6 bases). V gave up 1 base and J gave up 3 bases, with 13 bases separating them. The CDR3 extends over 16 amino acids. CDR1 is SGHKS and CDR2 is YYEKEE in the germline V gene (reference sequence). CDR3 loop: CASSLSVGRYTGELFF. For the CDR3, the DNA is TGTGCCAGCAGCTTGTCTGTAGGGAGGTACACCGGGGAGCTGTTTTTT.

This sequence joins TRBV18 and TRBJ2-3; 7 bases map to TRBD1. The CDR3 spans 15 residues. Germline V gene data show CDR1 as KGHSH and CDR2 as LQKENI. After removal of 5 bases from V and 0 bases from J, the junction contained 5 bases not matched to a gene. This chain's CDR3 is CASSSGQPSTDTQYF. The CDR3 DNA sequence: TGTGCCAGCTCATCGGGACAGCCTAGCACAGATACGCAGTATTTT.

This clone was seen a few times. The DNA for the CDR3 is TGTGCCAGCAGCTTTCAACGGGGGTGGGGCGAGCAGTACTTC. Translating it yields CASSFQRGWGEQYF. The chain has TRBV7-2 and TRBJ2-7, with D possibly being TRBD2 (6 bases). Germline lookup yields CDR1 SGHTA and CDR2 FQGNSA. CDR3 length: 14 amino acids. With 3 bases removed from V and 6 bases from J, the gap between germline ends came to 15 bases.

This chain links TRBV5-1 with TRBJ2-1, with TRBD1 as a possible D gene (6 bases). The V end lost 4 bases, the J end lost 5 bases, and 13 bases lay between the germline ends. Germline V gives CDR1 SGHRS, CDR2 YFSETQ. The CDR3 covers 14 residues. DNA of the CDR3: TGCGCCAGCAGCCAACAGACAGGAAACAATGAGCAGTTCTTC. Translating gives CASSQQTGNNEQFF.

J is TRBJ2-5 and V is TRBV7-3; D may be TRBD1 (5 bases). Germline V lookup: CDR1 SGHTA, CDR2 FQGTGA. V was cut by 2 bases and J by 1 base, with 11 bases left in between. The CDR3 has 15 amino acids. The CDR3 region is CASSLLGQVQETQYF. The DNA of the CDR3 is TGTGCCAGCAGCTTATTGGGGCAGGTCCAAGAGACCCAGTACTTC.

The CDR3 region is CSVGPRPGPGQYF. As DNA, the CDR3 is TGCAGCGTTGGGCCTCGCCCGGGGCCGGGGCAGTACTTC. The rearrangement links TRBV29-1 to TRBJ2-7; the D call may be TRBD1 or TRBD2 (5 bases each). CDR1 is SQVTM and CDR2 is ANQGSEA in the germline V gene. The CDR3 is 13 residues long. V shed 4 bases and J shed 9 bases, with 19 bases lying between them.

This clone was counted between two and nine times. In DNA, the CDR3 is TGTGCCAGCAGCAGAGGCTTTGACTCCTACGAGCAGTACTTC. It codes for CASSRGFDSYEQYF. V is TRBV7-9 and J is TRBJ2-7, with no clear D. This CDR3 has 14 amino acids. V shed 5 bases and J shed 0 bases, with 11 bases lying between them. Germline V gene lookup returns CDR1 SEHNR and CDR2 FQNEAQ (reference sequence).

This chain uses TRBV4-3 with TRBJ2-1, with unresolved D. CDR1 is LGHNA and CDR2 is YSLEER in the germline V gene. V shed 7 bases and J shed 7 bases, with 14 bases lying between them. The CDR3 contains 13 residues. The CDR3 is CASNLVGNNEQFF. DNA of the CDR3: TGCGCCAGCAACCTAGTTGGTAATAATGAGCAGTTCTTC.

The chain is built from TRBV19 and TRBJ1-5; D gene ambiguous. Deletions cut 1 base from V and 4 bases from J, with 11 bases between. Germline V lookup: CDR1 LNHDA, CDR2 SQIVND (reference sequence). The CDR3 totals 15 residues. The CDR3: CASSIGDRRNQPQHF. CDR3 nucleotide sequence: TGTGCCAGTAGTATAGGTGATCGTCGGAATCAGCCCCAGCATTTT.

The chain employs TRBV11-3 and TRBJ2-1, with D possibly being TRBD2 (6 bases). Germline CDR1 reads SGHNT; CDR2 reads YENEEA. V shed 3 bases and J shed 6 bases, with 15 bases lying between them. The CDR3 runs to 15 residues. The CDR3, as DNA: TGTGCCAGCAGCTTCTCAACGGCTAGCGCCAATGAGCAGTTCTTC. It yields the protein CASSFSTASANEQFF. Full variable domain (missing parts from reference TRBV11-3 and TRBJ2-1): EAGVVQSPRYKIIEKKQPVAFWCNPISGHNTLYWYLQNLGQGPELLIRYENEEAVDDSQLPKDRFSAERLKGVDSTLKIQPAELGDSAVYLCASSFSTASANEQFFGPGTRLTVL.

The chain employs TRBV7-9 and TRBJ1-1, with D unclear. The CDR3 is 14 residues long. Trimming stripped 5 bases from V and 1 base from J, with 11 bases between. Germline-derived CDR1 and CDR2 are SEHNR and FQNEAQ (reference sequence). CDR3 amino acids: CASSLTTGNTEAFF. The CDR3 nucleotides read TGTGCCAGCAGCCTAACGACCGGGAACACTGAAGCTTTCTTT.

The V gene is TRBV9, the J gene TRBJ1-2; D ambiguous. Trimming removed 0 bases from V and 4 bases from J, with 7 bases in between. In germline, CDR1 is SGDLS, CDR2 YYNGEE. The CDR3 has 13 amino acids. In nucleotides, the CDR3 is TGTGCCAGCAGCGTAGGCCAGTCCTATGGCTACACCTTC. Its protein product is CASSVGQSYGYTF.

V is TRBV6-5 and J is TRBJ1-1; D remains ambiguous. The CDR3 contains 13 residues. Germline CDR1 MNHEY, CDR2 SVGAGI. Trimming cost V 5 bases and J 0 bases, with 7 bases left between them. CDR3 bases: TGTGCCAGCAGTCGGACCCTGAACACTGAAGCTTTCTTT. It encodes CASSRTLNTEAFF.

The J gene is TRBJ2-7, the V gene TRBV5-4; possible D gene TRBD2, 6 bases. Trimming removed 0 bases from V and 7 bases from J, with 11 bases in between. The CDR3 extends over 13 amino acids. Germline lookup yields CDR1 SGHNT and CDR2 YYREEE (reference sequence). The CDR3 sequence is CASSLVGLREQYF. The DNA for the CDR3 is TGTGCCAGCAGCTTGGTGGGACTTAGGGAGCAGTACTTC.

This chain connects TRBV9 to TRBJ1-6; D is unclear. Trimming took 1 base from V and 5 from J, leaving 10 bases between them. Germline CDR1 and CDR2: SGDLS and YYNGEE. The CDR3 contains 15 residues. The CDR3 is CASSVLGLDNSPLHF. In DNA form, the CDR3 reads TGTGCCAGCAGCGTACTCGGGCTGGATAATTCACCCCTCCACTTT. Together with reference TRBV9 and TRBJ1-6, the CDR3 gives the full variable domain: DSGVTQTPKHLITATGQRVTLRCSPRSGDLSVYWYQQSLDQGLQFLIQYYNGEERAKGNILERFSAQQFPDLHSELNLSSLELGDSALYFCASSVLGLDNSPLHFGNGTRLTVT.

This chain's CDR3 is CASSLNRRERGISYNEQFF. Here the CDR3 DNA reads TGTGCCAGCAGCTTAAACAGACGGGAGCGGGGGATCTCCTACAATGAGCAGTTCTTC. The rearrangement uses TRBV7-3 and TRBJ2-1, with 8 nucleotides matching TRBD2. This CDR3 comprises 19 residues. CDR1 is SGHTA, CDR2 FQGTGA, per germline. V dropped 1 base and J dropped 0; count of bases not matched to a gene: 11. Looking up the rest from reference TRBV7-3 and TRBJ2-1 gives the full variable domain: GAGVSQTPSNKVTEKGKYVELRCDPISGHTALYWYRQSLGQGPEFLIYFQGTGAADDSGLPNDRFFAVRPEGSVSTLKIQRTERGDSAVYLCASSLNRRERGISYNEQFFGPGTRLTVL.

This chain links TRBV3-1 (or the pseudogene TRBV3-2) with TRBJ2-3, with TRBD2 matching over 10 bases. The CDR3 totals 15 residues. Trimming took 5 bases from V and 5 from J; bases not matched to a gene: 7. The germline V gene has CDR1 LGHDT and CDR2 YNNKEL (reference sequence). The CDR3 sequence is CASSYKAGGIDTQYF. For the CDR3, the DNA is TGTGCCAGCAGCTATAAAGCGGGGGGGATAGATACGCAGTATTTT.

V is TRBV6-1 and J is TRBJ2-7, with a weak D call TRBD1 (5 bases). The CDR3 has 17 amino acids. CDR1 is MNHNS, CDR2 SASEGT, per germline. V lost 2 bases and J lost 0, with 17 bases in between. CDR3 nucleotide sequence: TGTGCCAGCAGTGAAAAACTTGACAGCCGATACTCCTACGAGCAGTACTTC. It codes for CASSEKLDSRYSYEQYF.